The TCR beta chain described here comes from a study of a mutant IDH1 vaccine in newly diagnosed glioma. This table comes from immunoSEQ multiplex PCR, and its TCRdb copy is limited to in-frame clones, with some not included. The sample contains approximately 37,000 clones, roughly 56% of which appear only once. Time point meaning: week 5, during vaccination. A single vaccine dose contained 300 ug of mutant IDH1 20-mer peptide, and topical imiquimod was used with it. Donors had new WHO grade 3 or 4 IDH1-mutant, ATRX-lost astrocytomas. This clone was seen a few times. The antigen is unknown. Trimming pared 9 bases from V and 2 bases from J, leaving 11 bases between. This CDR3 spans 12 amino acids. Germline CDR1 and CDR2: LNHDA and SQIVND (reference sequence).

This clonotype originated in a woman in her late teens or twenties with glioma. The specimen comprised PBMCs, sampled from a glioma patient whose treatment included an IDH1 peptide vaccine. The chain joins TRBV19 to TRBJ2-7; D uncertain. For the CDR3, the DNA is TGTGCCAGCGCCACAAATCCCTACGAGCAGTACTTC. Translating gives CASATNPYEQYF.